Listed below are T cell receptor beta chains from one sample, sequenced in a study of blood T cell repertoires in COVID-19. TCRdb's copy holds only in-frame clones and misses some; the assay was immunoSEQ multiplex PCR. The sample lists about 190,000 clones; 84% were seen once. Sequenced input: peripheral blood. Receptors originate from an older woman with active or convalescent COVID-19. CDR3s include the opening cysteine and the closing phenylalanine or tryptophan. The D gene is left open where the match is weak. The size of a clone is reported for some rows only, either as once, few or many, or as a class for expanded clones.

clone_size	d_call	j_call	v_call	cdr3_length	cdr3_nt	cdr3_aa
NA	NA	TRBJ2-3	TRBV9	16	TGTGCCAGCAGCTCCCAGCGGGCAGGTCCCACAGATACGCAGTATTTT	CASSSQRAGPTDTQYF
few	TRBD2	TRBJ2-1	TRBV3-1/TRBV3-2	15	TGTGCCAGCAGCCAAGAAGCGGGAGCTTACAATGAGCAGTTCTTC	CASSQEAGAYNEQFF
NA	NA	TRBJ2-2	TRBV5-1	17	TGCGCCAGCAGCCGGAGCTTCGGGGATATGAACACCGGGGAGCTGTTTTTT	CASSRSFGDMNTGELFF
NA	NA	TRBJ2-2	TRBV5-1	16	TGCGCCAGCAGCTTACTGACAGGAACGAACACCGGGGAGCTGTTTTTT	CASSLLTGTNTGELFF
NA	TRBD1	TRBJ2-6	TRBV4-2	20	TGTGCCAGCAGCCAGGGACCGGGACAGGGGTATCTCTCTGGGGCCAACGTCCTGACTTTC	CASSQGPGQGYLSGANVLTF
NA	TRBD2	TRBJ2-3	TRBV27	17	TGTGCCAGCAGTCCCCGCCTTTTAGCGGGAGAGTCAGATACGCAGTATTTT	CASSPRLLAGESDTQYF
NA	TRBD1	TRBJ2-5	TRBV5-1	20	TGCGCCAGCAGCTTAATCCCGCAAACAACCGGACAGGGGGTACAAGAGACCCAGTACTTC	CASSLIPQTTGQGVQETQYF
NA	TRBD1	TRBJ1-1	TRBV18	13	TGTGCCAGCTCACCTGAACAGGGGACTGAAGCTTTCTTT	CASSPEQGTEAFF
NA	TRBD2	TRBJ2-7	TRBV7-2	18	TGTGCCAGCAGCCTACGCCCCCCCTTACTAGCGGGGTCCTACGAGCAGTACTTC	CASSLRPPLLAGSYEQYF
NA	NA	TRBJ1-2	TRBV5-1	14	TGCGCCAGCAGCTCATCACAGGGAAACTATGGCTACACCTTC	CASSSSQGNYGYTF
NA	TRBD2	TRBJ2-7	TRBV30	14	TGTGCCTGGAACCGGCGGGAGGGTACCTACGAGCAGTACTTC	CAWNRREGTYEQYF
few	NA	TRBJ1-4	TRBV19	17	TGTGCCAGTAGTTATAGGCCAACAGCGGCAACTAATGAAAAACTGTTTTTT	CASSYRPTAATNEKLFF
many	NA	TRBJ2-5	TRBV29-1	14	TGCAGCGTCCTCAGGGGAGACTTTCAAGAGACCCAGTACTTC	CSVLRGDFQETQYF
NA	NA	TRBJ1-6	TRBV3-1/TRBV3-2	14	TGTGCCAGCAGCCAAAGGGGTGGAAATTCACCCCTCCACTTT	CASSQRGGNSPLHF
NA	TRBD1	TRBJ1-2	TRBV6-5	13	TGTGCCAGCAATTCAGGGGGCGACTATGGCTACACCTTC	CASNSGGDYGYTF
NA	TRBD1	TRBJ2-2	TRBV5-6	15	TGTGCCAGCAGTCGCGCCACAGGGGTGGCCGGGGAGCTGTTTTTT	CASSRATGVAGELFF
NA	NA	TRBJ1-1	TRBV5-6	15	TGTGCCAGCAGCCCAATTTCAGCAGACTTAAATGAAGCTTTCTTT	CASSPISADLNEAFF
NA	TRBD1	TRBJ2-2	TRBV30	14	TGTGCCTGGACCTCAGACAGGGTAACCGGGGAGCTGTTTTTT	CAWTSDRVTGELFF
NA	NA	TRBJ2-7	TRBV5-6	12	TGTGCCAGCAGCTTACAGCAGTACGAGCAGTACTTC	CASSLQQYEQYF
NA	NA	TRBJ2-5	TRBV7-2	15	TGTGCCAGCAGCTTAGGGGGGCGGGAGAAAGAGACCCAGTACTTC	CASSLGGREKETQYF
NA	NA	TRBJ2-3	TRBV5-1	15	TGCGCCAGCAGCCCGTCCGGAGGGAGCACAGATACGCAGTATTTT	CASSPSGGSTDTQYF
NA	TRBD2	TRBJ2-5	TRBV7-2	13	TGTGCCAGCAGCTTAACTAGCGGAGAGACCCAGTACTTC	CASSLTSGETQYF
NA	TRBD2	TRBJ2-5	TRBV28	16	TGTGCCAGCAGAAATACCGGGACTAGGAGTGGAGAGACCCAGTACTTC	CASRNTGTRSGETQYF
once	NA	TRBJ2-1	TRBV3-1/TRBV3-2	13	TGTGCCAGCAGCCAAGGGGGGCCCAATGAGCAGTTCTTC	CASSQGGPNEQFF
once	TRBD2	TRBJ2-3	TRBV2	13	TGTGCCAGCAGGGGGGACTATCCGTTTACGCAGTATTTT	CASRGDYPFTQYF
NA	TRBD1	TRBJ2-2	TRBV14	15	TGTGCCAGCACTCGGACAGGCGCGAACACCGGGGAGCTGTTTTTT	CASTRTGANTGELFF
few	TRBD1	TRBJ1-2	TRBV5-6	14	TGTGCCAGCAGCCCTGACAGGGCCATACGAATCTACACCTTC	CASSPDRAIRIYTF
NA	NA	TRBJ1-2	TRBV28	12	TGTGCCAGCAGTTCCACACCCGATGGCTACACCTTC	CASSSTPDGYTF
NA	TRBD1	TRBJ1-4	TRBV5-6	15	TGTGCCAGCAGCTCCCTGACAGGGACGGGAGAAAAACTGTTTTTT	CASSSLTGTGEKLFF
NA	TRBD1	TRBJ1-5	TRBV10-3	20	TGTGCCATCAGTGAGTCGAACCGACAGGGCGGGATAAGGGGCAATCAGCCCCAGCATTTT	CAISESNRQGGIRGNQPQHF
NA	NA	TRBJ2-4	TRBV25-1	13	TGTGCCACCGCCGGAGGGGGCAATGGCATTCAGTACTTC	CATAGGGNGIQYF
NA	TRBD1	TRBJ1-2	TRBV28	15	TGTGCCAGCAGTTCAGGTTTGGGGACAGGCTATGGCTACACCTTC	CASSSGLGTGYGYTF
few	NA	TRBJ2-7	TRBV6-2/TRBV6-3	18	TGTGCCAGCAGTTACCCCCCCTCGCCTACGGGAAGAATCTACGAGCAGTACTTC	CASSYPPSPTGRIYEQYF
NA	NA	TRBJ2-7	TRBV20-1	11	TGCAGTGCTTCCCTAGTACGCGAGCAGTACTTC	CSASLVREQYF
NA	TRBD2	TRBJ2-1	TRBV7-6	19	TGTGCCAGCAGCCCAAGACCGGGGCGGGAGGCTACATTGAACAATGAGCAGTTCTTC	CASSPRPGREATLNNEQFF
NA	TRBD1	TRBJ2-5	TRBV18	14	TGTGCCAGCTCACCAGGGACAGGACAAGAGACCCAGTACTTC	CASSPGTGQETQYF
NA	TRBD2	TRBJ2-4	TRBV3-1/TRBV3-2	14	TGTGCCAGCAGCCCGACTAGCGGGAGAGACATTCAGTACTTC	CASSPTSGRDIQYF
once	NA	TRBJ1-5	TRBV9	15	TGTGCCAGCAGCGTAGGTGCAGGGTCGCAGCAGCCCCAGCATTTT	CASSVGAGSQQPQHF
NA	NA	TRBJ1-5	TRBV7-2	15	TGTGCCAGCAGCTTAGTCATGGGGGGGATTCAGCCCCAGCATTTT	CASSLVMGGIQPQHF
once	TRBD2	TRBJ2-3	TRBV12-5	14	TGTGCTAGTGGTTTCCCCGCGGGAGCCCATACGCAGTATTTT	CASGFPAGAHTQYF
NA	NA	TRBJ2-2	TRBV14	13	TGTGCCAGCAGCCGCGAGAACACCGGGGAGCTGTTTTTT	CASSRENTGELFF
NA	TRBD1	TRBJ2-7	TRBV28	17	TGTGCCAGCAGTTTACTTGGGACAGGGATTTCCTCCTACGAGCAGTACTTC	CASSLLGTGISSYEQYF
few	TRBD1	TRBJ1-1	TRBV7-2	15	TGTGCCAGCAGCCCATCTCGACAGGGATGGACTGAAGCTTTCTTT	CASSPSRQGWTEAFF
few	TRBD1	TRBJ1-1	TRBV28	16	TGTGCCAGCAGAGTAGGGGGCGTATATGGGAACACTGAAGCTTTCTTT	CASRVGGVYGNTEAFF
NA	NA	TRBJ2-7	TRBV7-2	16	TGTGCCAGCAGCCCACGAGGCGGGACCGGCTCCTACGAGCAGTACTTC	CASSPRGGTGSYEQYF
NA	NA	TRBJ2-2	TRBV28	17	TGTGCCAGCAGTCCCCGCCCCCGGCGGACGAACACCGGGGAGCTGTTTTTT	CASSPRPRRTNTGELFF
NA	TRBD2	TRBJ2-7	TRBV20-1	14	TGCAGTGCTAGTGGGACTAGCTTGGGGGGCGAGCAGTACTTC	CSASGTSLGGEQYF
NA	NA	TRBJ1-3	TRBV29-1	12	TGCAGCGGTGGGGAGGGCCGGAACACCATATATTTT	CSGGEGRNTIYF
NA	NA	TRBJ2-3	TRBV5-1	15	TGCGCCAGCAGCTTGAGTACAGCGGTCACAGATACGCAGTATTTT	CASSLSTAVTDTQYF